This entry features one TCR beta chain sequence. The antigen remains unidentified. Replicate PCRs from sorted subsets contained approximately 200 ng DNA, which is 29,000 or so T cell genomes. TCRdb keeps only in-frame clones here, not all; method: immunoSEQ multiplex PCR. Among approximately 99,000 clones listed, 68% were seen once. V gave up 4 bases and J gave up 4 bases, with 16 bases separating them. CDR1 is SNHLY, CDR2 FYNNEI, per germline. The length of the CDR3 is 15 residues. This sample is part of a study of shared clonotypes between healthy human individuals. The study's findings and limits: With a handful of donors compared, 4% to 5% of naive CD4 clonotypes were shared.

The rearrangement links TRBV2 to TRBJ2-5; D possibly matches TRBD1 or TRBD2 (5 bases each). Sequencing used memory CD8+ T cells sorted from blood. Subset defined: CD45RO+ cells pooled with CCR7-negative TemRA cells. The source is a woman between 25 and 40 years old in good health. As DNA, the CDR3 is TGTGCCAGCAGTGGACGGGACGGGAAGGGAGAGACCCAGTACTTC. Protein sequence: CASSGRDGKGETQYF.